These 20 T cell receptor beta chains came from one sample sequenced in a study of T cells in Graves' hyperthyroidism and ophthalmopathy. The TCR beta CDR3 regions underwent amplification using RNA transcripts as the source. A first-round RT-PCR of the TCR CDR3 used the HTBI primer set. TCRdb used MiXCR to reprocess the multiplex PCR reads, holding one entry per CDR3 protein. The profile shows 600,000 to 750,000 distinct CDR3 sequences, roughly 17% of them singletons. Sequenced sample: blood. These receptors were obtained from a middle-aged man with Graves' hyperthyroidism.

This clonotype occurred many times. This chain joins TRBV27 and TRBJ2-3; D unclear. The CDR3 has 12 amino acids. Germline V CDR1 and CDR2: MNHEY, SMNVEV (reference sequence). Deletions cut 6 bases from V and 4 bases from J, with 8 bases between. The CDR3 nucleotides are TGTGCCAGCAGCCGGGCGGCAGATACGCAGTATTTT. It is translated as CASSRAADTQYF.

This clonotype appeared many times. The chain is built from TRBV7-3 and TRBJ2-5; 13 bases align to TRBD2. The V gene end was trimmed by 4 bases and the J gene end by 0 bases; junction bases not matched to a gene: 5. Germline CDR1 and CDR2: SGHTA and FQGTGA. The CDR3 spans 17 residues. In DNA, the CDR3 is TGTGCCAGCAGCTCGCCGGGACTAGCGGGACACCAAGAGACCCAGTACTTC. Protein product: CASSSPGLAGHQETQYF.

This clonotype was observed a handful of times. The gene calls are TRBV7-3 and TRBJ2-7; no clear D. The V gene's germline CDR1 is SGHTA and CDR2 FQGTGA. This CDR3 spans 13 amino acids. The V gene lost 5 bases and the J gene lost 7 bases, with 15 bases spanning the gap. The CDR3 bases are TGTGCCAGCAGCCCCGGGCCCTACGGGGAGCAGTACTTC. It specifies CASSPGPYGEQYF.

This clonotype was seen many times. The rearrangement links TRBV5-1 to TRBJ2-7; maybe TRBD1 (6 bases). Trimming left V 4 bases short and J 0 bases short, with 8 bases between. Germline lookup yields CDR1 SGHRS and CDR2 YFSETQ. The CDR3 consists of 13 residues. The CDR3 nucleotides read TGCGCCAGCAGCAGGGACAACTCCTACGAGCAGTACTTC. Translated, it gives CASSRDNSYEQYF.

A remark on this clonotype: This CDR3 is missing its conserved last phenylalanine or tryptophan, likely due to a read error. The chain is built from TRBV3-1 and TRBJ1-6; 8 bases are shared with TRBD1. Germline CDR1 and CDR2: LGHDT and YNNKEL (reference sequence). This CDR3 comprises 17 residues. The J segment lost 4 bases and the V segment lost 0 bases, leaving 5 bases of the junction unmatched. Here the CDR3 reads CASSQDLTGAYNSPLHS. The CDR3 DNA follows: TGTGCCAGCAGCCAAGATTTGACAGGGGCGTATAATTCACCCCTCCACTCT.

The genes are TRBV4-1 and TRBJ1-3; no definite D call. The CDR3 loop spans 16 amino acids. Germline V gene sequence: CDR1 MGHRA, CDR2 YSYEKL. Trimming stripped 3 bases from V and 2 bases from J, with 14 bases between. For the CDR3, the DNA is TGCGCCAGCAGCCAGGAGTCCCGCCCCCCTGGAAACACCATATATTTT. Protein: CASSQESRPPGNTIYF.

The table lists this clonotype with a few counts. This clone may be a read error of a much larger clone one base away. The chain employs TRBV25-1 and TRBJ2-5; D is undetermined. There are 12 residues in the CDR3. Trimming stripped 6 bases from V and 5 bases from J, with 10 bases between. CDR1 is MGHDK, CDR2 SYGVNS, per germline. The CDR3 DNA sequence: TGTGCCAGCAGCGACCTAGGGGAGACCCAGTACTTC. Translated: CASSDLGETQYF.

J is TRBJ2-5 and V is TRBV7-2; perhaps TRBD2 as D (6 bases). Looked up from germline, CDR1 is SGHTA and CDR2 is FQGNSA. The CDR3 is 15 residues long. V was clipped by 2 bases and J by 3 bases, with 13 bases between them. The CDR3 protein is CASSLTGTGEETQYF. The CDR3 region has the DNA TGTGCCAGCAGCTTAACCGGGACTGGAGAAGAGACCCAGTACTTC. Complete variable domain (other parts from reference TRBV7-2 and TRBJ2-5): GAGVSQSPSNKVTEKGKDVELRCDPISGHTALYWYRQSLGQGLEFLIYFQGNSAPDKSGLPSDRFSAERTGGSVSTLTIQRTQQEDSAVYLCASSLTGTGEETQYFGPGTRLLVL.

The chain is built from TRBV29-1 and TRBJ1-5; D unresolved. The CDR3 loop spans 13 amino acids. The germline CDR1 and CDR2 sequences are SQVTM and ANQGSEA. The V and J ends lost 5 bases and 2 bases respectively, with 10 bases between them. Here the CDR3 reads CSVSTEGNQPQHF. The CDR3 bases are TGCAGCGTTTCTACTGAGGGCAATCAGCCCCAGCATTTT. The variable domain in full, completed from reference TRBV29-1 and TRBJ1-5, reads SAVISQKPSRDICQRGTSLTIQCQVDSQVTMMFWYRQQPGQSLTLIATANQGSEATYESGFVIDKFPISRPNLTFSTLTVSNMSPEDSSIYLCSVSTEGNQPQHFGDGTRLSIL.

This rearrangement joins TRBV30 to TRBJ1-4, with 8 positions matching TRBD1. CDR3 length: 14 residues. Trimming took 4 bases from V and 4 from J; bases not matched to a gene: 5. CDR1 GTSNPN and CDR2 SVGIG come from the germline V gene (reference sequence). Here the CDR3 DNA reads TGTGCCTGGACCCGACAGGGGTTTAATGAAAAACTGTTTTTT. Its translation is CAWTRQGFNEKLFF.

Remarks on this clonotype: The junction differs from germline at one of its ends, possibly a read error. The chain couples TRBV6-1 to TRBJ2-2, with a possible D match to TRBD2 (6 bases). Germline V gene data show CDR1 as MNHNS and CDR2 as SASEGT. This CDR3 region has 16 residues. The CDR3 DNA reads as TGCGCCAGCAGTGAACCGGGACGGGGGATTCCCGGGGAGCTGTTTTTT. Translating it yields CASSEPGRGIPGELFF.

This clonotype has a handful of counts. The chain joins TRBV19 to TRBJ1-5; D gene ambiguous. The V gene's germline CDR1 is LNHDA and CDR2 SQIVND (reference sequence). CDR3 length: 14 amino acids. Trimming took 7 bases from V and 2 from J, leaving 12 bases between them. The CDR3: CASTLQPRNQPQHF. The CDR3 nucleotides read TGTGCCAGTACCCTTCAGCCACGCAATCAGCCCCAGCATTTT.

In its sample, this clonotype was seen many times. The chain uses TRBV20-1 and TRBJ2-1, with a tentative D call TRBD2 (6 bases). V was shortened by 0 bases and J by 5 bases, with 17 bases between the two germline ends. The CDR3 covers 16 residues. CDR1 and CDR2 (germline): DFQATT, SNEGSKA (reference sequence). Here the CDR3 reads CSARDSGPSAHNEQFF. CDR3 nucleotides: TGCAGTGCTAGAGATTCGGGGCCTAGCGCCCACAATGAGCAGTTCTTC.

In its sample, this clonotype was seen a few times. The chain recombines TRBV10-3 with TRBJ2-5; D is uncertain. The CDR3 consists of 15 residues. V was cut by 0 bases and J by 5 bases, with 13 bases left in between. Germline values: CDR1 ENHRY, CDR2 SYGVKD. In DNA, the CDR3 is TGTGCCATCAGTGAGTCTAACGCTGGAACCGAGACCCAGTACTTC. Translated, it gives CAISESNAGTETQYF.

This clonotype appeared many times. The CDR3 sequence is CASGFGQSTDTQYF. The CDR3 nucleotides read TGTGCTAGTGGTTTCGGACAGAGCACAGATACGCAGTATTTT. The genes are TRBV12-5 and TRBJ2-3; a possible D gene is TRBD1 (6 bases). Germline V gives CDR1 LGHNT, CDR2 FRNRAP. V was shortened by 3 bases and J by 0 bases, with 7 bases between the two germline ends. The CDR3 runs 14 residues.

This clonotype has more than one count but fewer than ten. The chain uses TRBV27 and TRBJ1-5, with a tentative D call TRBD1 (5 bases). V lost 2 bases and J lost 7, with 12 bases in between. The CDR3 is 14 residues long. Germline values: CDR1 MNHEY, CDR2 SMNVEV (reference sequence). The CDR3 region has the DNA TGTGCCAGCAGTTTAATTGGCGAGGGGCAGCCCCAGCATTTT. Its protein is CASSLIGEGQPQHF.

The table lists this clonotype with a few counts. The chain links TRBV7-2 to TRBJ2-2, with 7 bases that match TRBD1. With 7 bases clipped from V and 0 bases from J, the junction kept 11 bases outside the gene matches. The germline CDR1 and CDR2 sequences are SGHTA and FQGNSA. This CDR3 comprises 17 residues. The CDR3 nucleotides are TGTGCCAGCAAGGGGCCTCAACAGGGGACGAACACCGGGGAGCTGTTTTTT. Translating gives CASKGPQQGTNTGELFF.

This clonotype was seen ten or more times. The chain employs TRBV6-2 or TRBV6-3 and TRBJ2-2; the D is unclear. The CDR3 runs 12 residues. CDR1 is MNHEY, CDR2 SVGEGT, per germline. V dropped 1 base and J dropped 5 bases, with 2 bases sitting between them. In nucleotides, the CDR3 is TGTGCCAGCAGTTACTGGACCGGGGAGCTGTTTTTT. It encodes CASSYWTGELFF.

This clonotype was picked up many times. Here the CDR3 reads CASSPLYNEQFF. DNA of the CDR3: TGTGCCAGCAGCCCTCTCTACAATGAGCAGTTCTTC. The chain employs TRBV6-2 or TRBV6-3 and TRBJ2-1; D ambiguous. Trimming cost V 6 bases and J 3 bases, with 6 bases left between them. The CDR3 contains 12 residues. From germline, CDR1 is MNHEY and CDR2 SVGEGT.

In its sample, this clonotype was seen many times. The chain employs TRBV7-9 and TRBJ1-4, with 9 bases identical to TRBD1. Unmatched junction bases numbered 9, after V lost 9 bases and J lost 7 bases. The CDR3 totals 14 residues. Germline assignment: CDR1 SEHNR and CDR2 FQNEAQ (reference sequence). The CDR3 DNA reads TGTGCCAGTCGCATGTGGACAGGGGCTGAAAAACTGTTTTTT. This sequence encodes CASRMWTGAEKLFF.